Included here is one T cell receptor (beta chain) sequence, with context. Its specificity is not known. The data belong to a study of response to subunit inactivated influenza vaccine. With 1 base removed from V and 1 base from J, the gap between germline ends came to 3 bases. The CDR3 extends over 13 amino acids. Germline V gene data show CDR1 as SGHRS and CDR2 as YFSETQ. Study outcomes and limitations: Authors suggested few new T cells are recruited by each seasonal influenza vaccination.

One entry per CDR3 protein, called by TCRdb with MiXCR from the RT-PCR reads. The sample contains 160,000 or so distinct CDR3 sequences, 11% of which appear only once. V and J are TRBV5-1 and TRBJ1-5; D gene ambiguous. This clonotype originated in a man in his fifties who received an inactivated influenza vaccine. The material sequenced was non-naive T cells sorted from PBMCs, taken about 6 weeks after vaccination. CDR3 residues: CASSLRSNQPQHF. CDR3 DNA: TGCGCCAGCAGCTTGAGAAGCAATCAGCCCCAGCATTTT.